This T cell receptor beta chain was captured in a study of cytomegalovirus exposure and HLA in healthy donors. The study's findings and limits: CMV serostatus was the sole immune exposure data available.

PCR used 60 Vbeta primers and 13 Jbeta primers. The repertoire was sequenced with immunoSEQ multiplex PCR; TCRdb's copy has only in-frame clones and lacks some. The table includes 150,000 to 200,000 clones, around 77% detected once. In the case of this clone: Its cognate antigen is unknown.

The receptor's source is a woman aged 40 to 49 in good health and CMV-seronegative. The sample was PBMCs.

The chain's CDR3 is CASSTGGREADTQYF. DNA for the CDR3: TGTGCCAGCAGCACCGGAGGGAGAGAGGCAGATACGCAGTATTTT. The genes are TRBV4-2 and TRBJ2-3; possibly TRBD2 for D (6 bases). Looked up from germline, CDR1 is LGHNA and CDR2 is YNFKEQ. The CDR3 is 15 residues long. V lost 5 bases, J lost 4 bases, and 16 bases lay in between.